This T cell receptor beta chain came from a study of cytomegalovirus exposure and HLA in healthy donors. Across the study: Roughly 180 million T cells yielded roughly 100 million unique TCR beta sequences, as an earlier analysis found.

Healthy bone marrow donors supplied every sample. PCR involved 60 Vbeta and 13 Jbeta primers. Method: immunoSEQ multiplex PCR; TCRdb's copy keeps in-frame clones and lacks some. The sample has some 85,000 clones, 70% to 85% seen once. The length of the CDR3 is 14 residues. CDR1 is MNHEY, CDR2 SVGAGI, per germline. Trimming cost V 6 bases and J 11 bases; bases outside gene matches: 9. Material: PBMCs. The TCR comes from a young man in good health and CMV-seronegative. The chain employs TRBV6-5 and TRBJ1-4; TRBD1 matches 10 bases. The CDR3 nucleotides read TGTGCCAGCAGCTATGACAGGGGGCGGGGGAAACTGTTTTTT. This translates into CASSYDRGRGKLFF.